Listed here is a single T cell receptor beta chain. The data originate from a study of shared clonotypes between healthy human individuals. Across several immunoSEQ plates, the genomic DNA of each subset was split evenly. TCRdb's copy holds only in-frame clones and misses some; the assay was immunoSEQ multiplex PCR. The sample has 560,000 or so clones; approximately 96% are singletons. V lost 3 bases to trimming and J lost 5 bases, with 14 bases between them. The V gene's germline CDR1 is SGDLS and CDR2 YYNGEE. This CDR3 spans 14 amino acids. Naive CD8 isolation took CD45RO-negative cells positively selected for CCR7 and excluded terminally differentiated effector memory CD45RA+ cells. Healthy and HIV-negative, the adult donors had no recent acute infections or vaccinations.

Sequencing was done on a sample of naive CD8+ T cells sorted from blood. The chain combines TRBV9 with TRBJ2-5, with TRBD2 as a possible D gene (6 bases). The source of this sequence is a young woman in good health. As DNA, the CDR3 is TGTGCCAGCAGCGCTTTCGGGAGTTATGAGACCCAGTACTTC. Its translation: CASSAFGSYETQYF.